The following is a TCR beta chain sequence with its context. Antigen: not known. This sample was taken from a study of cytomegalovirus exposure and HLA in healthy donors. Regarding the study as a whole: Most subjects had HLA-A and HLA-B alleles reportedly predicted accurately by TCR beta sequences. Certain sequence variants were highly shared and formed a cluster, and this cluster was likely a sequencing artifact. TCR beta chains numbering 150 to 200 were designated cytomegalovirus-associated. A later analysis found that most CMV-associated TCR beta chains appeared HLA-restricted.

Germline assignment: CDR1 SGHKS and CDR2 YYEKEE (reference sequence). V lost 5 bases to trimming and J lost 6 bases, with 9 bases between them. The CDR3 is made up of 13 amino acids. 13 Jbeta primers and 60 Vbeta primers were used for the PCR. Clones were sequenced by immunoSEQ multiplex PCR, and TCRdb holds only the in-frame ones, with some missing. The data show roughly 120,000 clones, with approximately 80% seen just once and roughly 3.5% held by the top ten. Sample: PBMCs. This TCR was recovered from a man in his forties or fifties in good health and CMV-seronegative. The rearrangement uses TRBV5-5 and TRBJ1-6; unclear D gene. The CDR3, as DNA: TGTGCCAGCAGAAGAGATGCTAATTCACCCCTCCACTTT. It yields the protein CASRRDANSPLHF. The variable domain in full, completed from reference TRBV5-5 and TRBJ1-6, reads DAGVTQSPTHLIKTRGQQVTLRCSPISGHKSVSWYQQVLGQGPQFIFQYYEKEERGRGNFPDRFSARQFPNYSSELNVNALLLGDSALYLCASRRDANSPLHFGNGTRLTVT.